The clone carrying this TCR beta chain was seen a single time. What it recognizes is unknown. The repertoire was sequenced with immunoSEQ multiplex PCR; TCRdb's copy has only in-frame clones and lacks some. The sample contains hundreds of thousands of clones, roughly 98% of which appear only once. Germline trimming cut 5 bases from V and 4 bases from J; bases unmatched to any gene: 10. The CDR3 extends over 15 amino acids. Germline CDR1 and CDR2: SNHLY and FYNNEI. This entry is derived from a study of shared clonotypes between healthy human individuals. Study in general: Donors had three CD4 naive, three CD4 memory, two CD8 naive and one CD8 memory plate apiece. Study results and caveats: Sampling included only blood; tissue repertoires likely differ.

Selected positively for CCR7 and CD45RO-negative, naive CD8 cells excluded terminally differentiated effector memory CD45RA+ cells. This clonotype originated in a man aged 30 to 39 in good health. The specimen was naive CD8+ T cells sorted from blood. The rearrangement links TRBV2 to TRBJ2-7; 8 nucleotides line up with TRBD1. CDR3: CASSPGPGGGYEQYF. CDR3 DNA sequence: TGTGCCAGCAGTCCTGGGCCAGGGGGCGGATACGAGCAGTACTTC.